This entry concerns a single TCR beta chain. The antigen is not known. Per the germline V gene, CDR1 is SQVTM and CDR2 is ANQGSEA. V lost 4 bases and J 4 bases, leaving 10 bases between the germline ends. This CDR3 spans 12 amino acids. The TCRbeta library incorporated unique molecular identifiers. TCRdb used MiXCR to reprocess the PCR reads, holding one entry per CDR3 protein. The sample contains about 150,000 distinct CDR3 sequences, 8.8% of which appear only once. This specimen belongs to a study of T-cell reconstitution after alpha-beta-depleted transplantation in children. General observations from the study: T-cell numbers and diversity one year post-transplant derived largely from freshly generated T cells. Several patients had high TCRbeta diversity at day 60; it came from surviving recipient T cells and thymic progenitors. After transplant, at about two months, alpha-beta T cells were reportedly derived from several hundred expanded graft clones.

The TCR comes from a female patient aged 2-9 years who had a stem cell transplant for congenital amegakaryocytic thrombocytopenia, so the T cells may come from the graft donor. The source material was PBMCs, mostly from graft donor cells, sampled 180 days after TCRalphabeta/CD19-depleted stem cell transplant. V and J are TRBV29-1 and TRBJ1-2; no clear D. The CDR3 nucleotides read TGCAGCGTTGTGGGCAGGCCCTATGGCTACACCTTC. It translates to CSVVGRPYGYTF.